The 20 T cell receptor beta chains listed next were all sequenced from one sample in a study of T cells in Graves' hyperthyroidism and ophthalmopathy (dated by TCRdb to the late 2010s). Library creation used multiplex PCR. Sequencing used an Illumina HiSeq 2000. Amplification of TCR beta CDR3 regions was carried out from RNA transcripts. The first round of RT-PCR for the TCR CDR3 was performed with the HTBI primer set and the Qiagen OneStep RT-PCR kit. The public sequencing data were trimmed at Q25 with fastp and processed into clonotypes with MiXCR by TCRdb, which kept only in-frame beta chains. Here each entry gathers all rows of one CDR3 protein and keeps the most common genes and DNA. In this sample the table shows approximately 590,000 distinct CDR3 sequences, around 42% of which occur a single time. Nearly 8.5% of the sample belongs to the ten largest clones. Sequencing input: peripheral blood or thyroid tissue (not recorded which). The receptors originated from a young woman with Graves' hyperthyroidism. Donor details come from another sample of the same person, matched by shared clones.

V gene TRBV29-1 combines with J gene TRBJ1-2, with 7 bases that match TRBD1. V shed 7 bases and J 4 bases; nucleotides not matched to a gene: 9. Germline V lookup: CDR1 SQVTM, CDR2 ANQGSEA. This CDR3 has 13 residues. CDR3 in amino acids: CSATGFGSYGYTF. The CDR3 nucleotides read TGCAGCGCGACAGGGTTCGGAAGCTATGGCTACACCTTC.

This chain connects TRBV20-1 to TRBJ2-7, with 11 bases matching TRBD1. V lost 3 bases, J lost 3 bases, and 7 bases stayed unmatched. The CDR3 runs to 15 residues. Germline-derived CDR1 and CDR2 are DFQATT and SNEGSKA (reference sequence). The CDR3 spells CSASLWGQGDYEQYF. The CDR3 nucleotides read TGCAGTGCTAGTCTTTGGGGACAGGGGGACTACGAGCAGTACTTC.

CDR3 amino acids: CATSSLAGGWNEQYF. In nucleotides, the CDR3 is TGTGCCACCAGCAGCCTAGCGGGAGGTTGGAACGAGCAGTACTTC. The gene calls are TRBV15 and TRBJ2-7; the match to TRBD2 covers 11 bases. CDR1 and CDR2 from the germline V gene are LNHNV and YYDKDF (reference sequence). The length of the CDR3 is 15 residues. Trimming at V came to 3 bases and at J to 5 bases, leaving 6 bases not matched to a gene.

The table lists this clonotype with many counts. Its ends do not fully match the called genes, so a read error is possible. The chain uses TRBV7-7 and TRBJ2-5; 9 bases line up with TRBD2. Looked up from germline, CDR1 is SSHAT and CDR2 is FNYEAQ (reference sequence). There are 14 residues in the CDR3. In DNA form, the CDR3 reads TGTGCTAGCAGCTTAGGTAGCGGGAGAGAGACCCAGTACTTC. Encoded protein: CASSLGSGRETQYF.

This clonotype has ten or more counts. This rearrangement joins TRBV24-1 to TRBJ1-2, with unresolved D. The CDR3 loop spans 16 amino acids. CDR1 KGHDR and CDR2 SFDVKD come from the germline V gene. Trimming removed 6 bases at V and 4 bases at J, with 20 bases between. DNA of the CDR3: TGTGCCACCAGTACCGACGCGACCTCGTCTTTCTATGGCTACACCTTC. It translates to CATSTDATSSFYGYTF.

This clonotype occurred many times. The chain joins TRBV29-1 to TRBJ1-4; D not certain. Trimming removed 3 bases at V and 5 bases at J, with 7 bases between. Germline assignment: CDR1 SQVTM and CDR2 ANQGSEA. The CDR3 runs 12 residues. The CDR3 DNA is TGCAGCGTTGAGGCAGAGAATGAAAAACTGTTTTTT. This sequence encodes CSVEAENEKLFF.

This clonotype occurred a few times. The junction and the germline gene differ at one end; a read error may be behind it. This chain links TRBV10-2 with TRBJ1-2; TRBD1 matches at 7 bases. Germline lookup yields CDR1 WSHSY and CDR2 SAAADI. The CDR3 has 14 amino acids. The CDR3 protein is CASSLSGTVYGYTF. CDR3 nucleotides: TGTGCCAGCAGCCTATCCGGGACAGTCTATGGCTACACCTTC.

The rearrangement uses TRBV10-1 and TRBJ1-1; TRBD1 matches at 7 bases. With 0 bases clipped from V and 3 bases from J, the junction kept 7 bases outside the gene matches. The CDR3 contains 16 residues. In germline, CDR1 is WNHNN, CDR2 SYGVQD (reference sequence). The CDR3 bases are TGCGCCAGCAGTGAGTCGGGCAGGGGGAAGGACACTGAAGCTTTCTTT. It codes for CASSESGRGKDTEAFF.

The chain recombines TRBV19 with TRBJ2-5; 10 bases line up with TRBD1. The CDR3 runs to 16 residues. J gave up 5 bases and V 9 bases, and 15 bases lay outside the gene matches. CDR1 and CDR2 (germline): LNHDA, SQIVND (reference sequence). CDR3 amino acids: CASAPLPGTGVETQYF. In nucleotides, the CDR3 is TGTGCCAGCGCCCCCCTGCCGGGGACAGGGGTGGAGACCCAGTACTTC.

The rearrangement joins TRBV7-3 to TRBJ2-5; 14 nucleotides align to TRBD2. V lost 4 bases, J lost 0 bases, and 13 bases stayed unmatched. The length of the CDR3 is 20 residues. The germline V gene has CDR1 SGHTA and CDR2 FQGTGA. This chain's CDR3 is CASSSLRGLAGGRYQETQYF. The CDR3 bases are TGTGCCAGCAGCTCACTCCGAGGACTAGCGGGAGGACGGTACCAAGAGACCCAGTACTTC.

J is TRBJ1-6 and V is TRBV10-3, with TRBD1 matching 7 bases. The ends lost 4 bases at V and 9 bases at J; junction bases unmatched: 9. The V gene's germline CDR1 is ENHRY and CDR2 SYGVKD. The CDR3 loop spans 15 amino acids. CDR3: CAISVRTGGVSPLHF. CDR3 nucleotide sequence: TGTGCCATCAGTGTCAGGACAGGAGGAGTTTCACCCCTCCACTTT.

The V call is TRBV15, the J call TRBJ1-5, with D maybe TRBD1 (5 bases). Trimming left V 3 bases short and J 2 bases short, with 11 bases between. The CDR3 consists of 15 residues. Germline V gene lookup returns CDR1 LNHNV and CDR2 YYDKDF (reference sequence). The CDR3 region has the DNA TGTGCCACCAGCAGGGTCGCCAGGGGCAATCAGCCCCAGCATTTT. Amino acid sequence: CATSRVARGNQPQHF.

V is TRBV19 and J is TRBJ2-2; D may be TRBD2 (6 bases). Germline loops: CDR1 LNHDA, CDR2 SQIVND (reference sequence). This CDR3 has 15 amino acids. The V and J ends lost 5 bases and 7 bases respectively, with 17 bases between them. CDR3 loop: CASSYWGEKVGELFF. CDR3 bases: TGTGCCAGTAGTTATTGGGGGGAGAAGGTCGGGGAGCTGTTTTTT.

In this sample, this clonotype turned up many times. The chain joins TRBV10-3 to TRBJ2-5; TRBD2 matches 12 bases. Trimming removed 6 bases from V and 5 bases from J; junction bases left unmatched: 4. CDR1 and CDR2 from the germline V gene are ENHRY and SYGVKD. The CDR3 runs 14 residues. CDR3 in amino acids: CAISGLAGRETQYF. The CDR3 nucleotides read TGTGCCATCAGCGGACTAGCGGGGCGGGAGACCCAGTACTTC.

The genes are TRBV24-1 and TRBJ1-5; 9 bases agree with TRBD1. Germline V gene lookup returns CDR1 KGHDR and CDR2 SFDVKD. The CDR3 runs to 15 residues. J lost 6 bases, V lost 4 bases, and 6 bases had no gene match. The CDR3 loop reads CATSDPTGGSQPQHF. The CDR3 coding sequence is TGTGCCACCAGTGACCCGACAGGGGGTTCTCAGCCCCAGCATTTT.

This clonotype was detected ten times or more. V usage is TRBV7-9 and J usage is TRBJ1-5; 7 bases fit TRBD1. The CDR3 is made up of 14 amino acids. Trimming cost V 5 bases and J 3 bases; bases outside gene matches: 4. In germline, CDR1 is SEHNR, CDR2 FQNEAQ (reference sequence). In DNA form, the CDR3 reads TGTGCCAGCAGCATGGGACAGTTCAATCAGCCCCAGCATTTT. Protein sequence: CASSMGQFNQPQHF.

The CDR3 region has the DNA TGCAGTGCTAGAGATAGCGGGCTGAACACTGAAGCTTTCTTT. Its translation is CSARDSGLNTEAFF. The rearrangement uses TRBV20-1 and TRBJ1-1; D ambiguous. Germline V gives CDR1 DFQATT, CDR2 SNEGSKA (reference sequence). The CDR3 loop spans 14 amino acids. Trimming left V 0 bases short and J 0 bases short, with 8 bases between.

This clonotype was counted ten times or more. The rearrangement joins TRBV24-1 to TRBJ1-5, with TRBD1 as a possible D gene (6 bases). The germline V gene has CDR1 KGHDR and CDR2 SFDVKD. V was shortened by 4 bases and J by 5 bases, with 11 bases between the two germline ends. The CDR3 has 14 residues. As DNA, the CDR3 is TGTGCCACCAGTGAGCAGGGGCTGTATCAGCCCCAGCATTTT. Protein: CATSEQGLYQPQHF.

This clonotype was found a few times. The V gene is TRBV20-1, the J gene TRBJ2-5, with a possible D match to TRBD2 (6 bases). Trimming removed 5 bases at V and 1 base at J, with 11 bases between. CDR3 length equals 13 residues. Per the germline V gene, CDR1 is DFQATT and CDR2 is SNEGSKA (reference sequence). Here the CDR3 DNA reads TGCAGTGCTGCTCCGGGACTCCAAGAGACCCAGTACTTC. Amino acid sequence: CSAAPGLQETQYF.

V and J are TRBV14 and TRBJ1-2, with D unclear. Germline CDR1 is SGHDN and CDR2 is FVKESK. V lost 0 bases and J lost 4, with 6 bases in between. The CDR3 loop spans 13 amino acids. The CDR3 sequence is CASSQENSYGYTF. CDR3 coding DNA: TGTGCCAGCAGCCAAGAGAACAGCTATGGCTACACCTTC.